The T cell receptor (beta chain) under discussion was sequenced for a study of T cell responses to AZD1222 COVID-19 vaccine. Only in-frame clones appear in the TCRdb table, and some are missing; sequencing was by immunoSEQ multiplex PCR. The data hold approximately 84,000 clones, with 75% to 90% observed a single time. The sample here was peripheral blood, taken on day 0 of AZD1222 vaccination. The source is an adult in good health.

The CDR3 loop is CASSTGKERLYTGELFF. The CDR3 region has the DNA TGCGCCAGCAGCACCGGCAAGGAGCGGTTATACACCGGGGAGCTGTTTTTT. The gene calls are TRBV5-1 and TRBJ2-2; TRBD2 is a possible D gene (5 bases). The CDR3 consists of 17 residues. Trimming pared 4 bases from V and 3 bases from J, leaving 19 bases between. Germline-derived CDR1 and CDR2 are SGHRS and YFSETQ.